Listed here are 25 T cell receptor beta chains from one sample, sequenced in a study of TIL therapy for anti-PD-1-resistant metastatic lung cancer. Described time point: pre-treatment sample, taken before nivolumab and TIL therapy. Sequencing used immunoSEQ v3. Assay used: immunoSEQ multiplex PCR; TCRdb lists only in-frame clones, some missing. The table lists some 15,000 clones, around 86% of them singletons. Sequenced material: blood, taken at baseline. All receptors derive from a person aged 25 to 85 with non-small cell lung cancer.

The chain couples TRBV7-3 to TRBJ2-2, with D maybe TRBD2 (6 bases). The V end lost 1 base, the J end lost 4 bases, and 16 bases lay between the germline ends. The CDR3 consists of 17 residues. In germline, CDR1 is SGHTA, CDR2 FQGTGA. CDR3 sequence: CASSLIPRGGSTGELFF. Written as DNA, the CDR3 is TGTGCCAGCAGCTTAATTCCTAGGGGAGGTTCCACCGGGGAGCTGTTTTTT.

The genes are TRBV7-2 and TRBJ1-1; D not resolved. This CDR3 has 14 residues. Germline-derived CDR1 and CDR2 are SGHTA and FQGNSA. With 4 bases removed from V and 1 base from J, the gap between germline ends came to 10 bases. CDR3 nucleotide sequence: TGTGCCAGCAGCTCAGCCCCGGAGAACACTGAAGCTTTCTTT. Its translation is CASSSAPENTEAFF.

V and J are TRBV6-1 and TRBJ1-5; no definite D call. Trimming took off 1 base at V and 6 bases at J, with 13 bases between the two ends. CDR3 size: 15 residues. CDR1 and CDR2 (germline): MNHNS, SASEGT. The DNA for the CDR3 is TGTGCCAGCAGTGAAGGGGGTCGCGGGGTTCAGCCCCAGCATTTT. Its translation: CASSEGGRGVQPQHF.

The chain has TRBV28 and TRBJ1-2; D gene ambiguous. Per germline, CDR1 MDHEN and CDR2 SYDVKM. Trimming removed 7 bases from V and 2 bases from J, with 8 bases in between. The CDR3 length is 12 residues. CDR3 DNA sequence: TGTGCCAGCATGGCAGGAAACTATGGCTACACCTTC. This gives the protein CASMAGNYGYTF.

This clone was seen just once. The rearrangement links TRBV10-2 to TRBJ2-5; D unresolved. The CDR3 is 13 amino acids. Trimming took off 2 bases at V and 0 bases at J, with 4 bases between the two ends. The germline gives CDR1 WSHSY, CDR2 SAAADI. The CDR3 reads CASSELNQETQYF. The CDR3 nucleotides read TGCGCCAGCAGTGAGCTCAACCAAGAGACCCAGTACTTC.

The chain combines TRBV29-1 with TRBJ1-2; D uncertain. With 0 bases removed from V and 7 bases from J, the gap between germline ends came to 15 bases. Germline V gene sequence: CDR1 SQVTM, CDR2 ANQGSEA. The CDR3 has 14 residues. CDR3: CSVEDRVGLLGYTF. The CDR3 region has the DNA TGCAGCGTTGAAGATCGAGTAGGGTTGCTTGGCTACACCTTC. The whole variable domain, remainder taken from reference TRBV29-1 and TRBJ1-2, is SAVISQKPSRDICQRGTSLTIQCQVDSQVTMMFWYRQQPGQSLTLIATANQGSEATYESGFVIDKFPISRPNLTFSTLTVSNMSPEDSSIYLCSVEDRVGLLGYTFGSGTRLTVV.

This chain uses TRBV5-1 with TRBJ2-3; tentatively, D is TRBD1 or TRBD2 (5 bases each). CDR1 SGHRS and CDR2 YFSETQ come from the germline V gene. The CDR3 spans 13 residues. The V and J ends lost 1 base and 3 bases respectively, with 6 bases between them. The CDR3 nucleotides read TGCGCCAGCAGCTTGTGGGGGACAGATACGCAGTATTTT. This codes for CASSLWGTDTQYF.

The chain recombines TRBV7-6 with TRBJ2-2; TRBD1 matches 8 bases. Losses at the gene ends were 5 bases for V and 4 bases for J; bases not matched to a gene: 3. Germline values: CDR1 SGHVS, CDR2 FNYEAQ. This CDR3 has 14 amino acids. As DNA, the CDR3 is TGTGCCAGCAGCACAACAGGGGGCACCGGGGAGCTGTTTTTT. This codes for CASSTTGGTGELFF.

This clone was counted a single time. J is TRBJ2-7 and V is TRBV5-4; no reliable D call. This CDR3 spans 10 amino acids. Germline CDR1 SGHNT, CDR2 YYREEE (reference sequence). This chain's CDR3 is CAQRGYEQYV. CDR3 DNA sequence: TGTGCGCAGCGTGGCTACGAGCAGTACGTC.

V usage is TRBV7-9 and J usage is TRBJ2-2; possibly TRBD1 for D (6 bases). V lost 4 bases, J lost 1 base, and 13 bases lay in between. CDR1 SEHNR and CDR2 FQNEAQ come from the germline V gene (reference sequence). The CDR3 totals 16 residues. CDR3 nucleotide sequence: TGTGCCAGCAGCTATATGACAGGCGAGAACACCGGGGAGCTGTTTTTT. It encodes CASSYMTGENTGELFF.

The rearrangement joins TRBV11-3 to TRBJ2-2; 12 bases map to TRBD1. The CDR3 covers 18 residues. CDR1 and CDR2 (germline): SGHNT, YENEEA. Losses at the gene ends were 6 bases for V and 5 bases for J; bases not matched to a gene: 13. The CDR3 DNA reads as TGTGCCAGCAGTATAGGCGGGACAGGGGGCCGGTGGACCGGGGAGCTGTTTTTT. The encoded protein is CASSIGGTGGRWTGELFF.

Here the CDR3 DNA reads TGTGCCAGCAGTTCTAGCGGGGGCGTCTACAATGAGCAGTTCTTC. It is translated as CASSSSGGVYNEQFF. The chain employs TRBV28 and TRBJ2-1; 10 bases agree with TRBD2. CDR3 size: 15 residues. V lost 4 bases to trimming and J lost 3 bases; unmatched junction nucleotides: 3. Per germline, CDR1 MDHEN and CDR2 SYDVKM.

This chain uses TRBV30 with TRBJ2-7, with 7 positions matching TRBD1. Looked up from germline, CDR1 is GTSNPN and CDR2 is SVGIG (reference sequence). The CDR3 length is 11 residues. The junction had 0 bases not matched to a gene; V was cut back by 5 bases and J by 2 bases. The CDR3 protein is CAWGTAYEQYF. Here the CDR3 DNA reads TGTGCCTGGGGGACAGCCTACGAGCAGTACTTC.

The chain joins TRBV6-1 to TRBJ2-1; 12 bases match TRBD2. CDR3 length: 15 amino acids. V shed 6 bases, J shed 2 bases, and the junction held 2 bases outside the gene matches. The germline V gene has CDR1 MNHNS and CDR2 SASEGT. The CDR3 here is CASRRTSGAYNEQFF. CDR3 bases: TGTGCCAGCAGAAGGACTAGCGGGGCCTACAATGAGCAGTTCTTC.

The chain links TRBV29-1 to TRBJ2-7, with 7 positions matching TRBD1. V lost 5 bases, J lost 3 bases, and 10 bases stayed unmatched. This CDR3 contains 14 residues. The V gene's germline CDR1 is SQVTM and CDR2 ANQGSEA. The CDR3 is CSVPKGAGGYEQYF. The CDR3 DNA reads TGCAGCGTTCCTAAAGGGGCAGGGGGCTACGAGCAGTACTTC.

This clone showed up just once. The gene calls are TRBV2 and TRBJ1-1; 7 bases match TRBD1. V was pared by 6 bases and J by 6 bases, with 7 bases of the junction left unmatched. This CDR3 has 13 residues. CDR1 is SNHLY and CDR2 is FYNNEI in the germline V gene. CDR3 nucleotides: TGTGCCAGCAGAGTGACAGGGTGGGCTGAAGCTTTCTTT. Its protein product is CASRVTGWAEAFF.

This clone appeared a single time. The rearrangement uses TRBV4-2 and TRBJ1-2, with a possible D match to TRBD1 (5 bases). Trimming took off 0 bases at V and 4 bases at J, with 15 bases between the two ends. CDR1 and CDR2 from the germline V gene are LGHNA and YNFKEQ. This CDR3 is 16 amino acids long. The CDR3 nucleotides are TGTGCCAGCAGCCAAGATATCCGGGGGTTGGGCTATGGCTACACCTTC. This encodes CASSQDIRGLGYGYTF.

This clone was observed a single time. The chain links TRBV27 to TRBJ1-4, with D hard to call. The germline V gene encodes CDR1 MNHEY and CDR2 SMNVEV (reference sequence). Trimming pared 4 bases from V and 5 bases from J, leaving 17 bases between. This CDR3 is 16 amino acids long. The CDR3 sequence is CASSSRGRANNEKLFF. CDR3 nucleotide sequence: TGTGCCAGCAGTTCCCGTGGACGGGCCAACAATGAAAAACTGTTTTTT.

This clone has just one count. The CDR3 region has the DNA TGTGCCAGCAGCGCCCGGACAGGGGCCGGGACACCCCTCCACTTT. Translated: CASSARTGAGTPLHF. V is TRBV9 and J is TRBJ1-6; 9 nucleotides align to TRBD1. Germline V gene data show CDR1 as SGDLS and CDR2 as YYNGEE. Trimming at V came to 3 bases and at J to 11 bases, leaving 9 bases not matched to a gene. The CDR3 is 15 amino acids.

The gene calls are TRBV9 and TRBJ2-5; TRBD2 matches at 9 bases. V shed 5 bases, J shed 2 bases, and the junction held 7 bases outside the gene matches. The CDR3 totals 15 residues. Germline values: CDR1 SGDLS, CDR2 YYNGEE. Here the CDR3 DNA reads TGTGCCAGCAGTAACGGACTAGCGAGTCAAGAGACCCAGTACTTC. It codes for CASSNGLASQETQYF.

The chain links TRBV5-4 to TRBJ2-2, with TRBD2 as a possible D gene (6 bases). V gave up 0 bases and J gave up 6 bases, with 9 bases separating them. Germline values: CDR1 SGHNT, CDR2 YYREEE (reference sequence). This CDR3 is 14 amino acids long. Here the CDR3 DNA reads TGTGCCAGCAGCTTGGTGGGGGAGGCCGGGGAGCTGTTTTTT. It specifies CASSLVGEAGELFF.

The rearrangement joins TRBV30 to TRBJ2-7; a possible D gene is TRBD2 (6 bases). Germline V CDR1 and CDR2: GTSNPN, SVGIG (reference sequence). V was cut by 5 bases and J by 2 bases, with 10 bases left in between. There are 12 residues in the CDR3. CDR3 nucleotides: TGTGCCTGGCTAGCGCAAACCTACGAGCAGTACGTC. Protein product: CAWLAQTYEQYV.

This chain links TRBV11-2 with TRBJ2-3; D is uncertain. The V gene's germline CDR1 is SGHAT and CDR2 FQNNGV. V was clipped by 2 bases and J by 2 bases, with 11 bases between them. This CDR3 has 15 residues. The CDR3 DNA sequence: TGTGCCAGCAGCTTATACGGCAGGTTCACAGATACGCAGTATTTT. This encodes CASSLYGRFTDTQYF.

This clone came up a few times. The rearrangement uses TRBV5-1 and TRBJ1-5; 8 nucleotides agree with TRBD1. The length of the CDR3 is 14 residues. With 0 bases clipped from V and 6 bases from J, the junction kept 2 bases outside the gene matches. Germline-derived CDR1 and CDR2 are SGHRS and YFSETQ. CDR3 loop: CASSLGQGTQPQHF. CDR3 in DNA: TGCGCCAGCAGCTTGGGACAGGGGACTCAGCCCCAGCATTTT. Using reference TRBV5-1 and TRBJ1-5 for the parts outside the CDR3, the full variable domain is KAGVTQTPRYLIKTRGQQVTLSCSPISGHRSVSWYQQTPGQGLQFLFEYFSETQRNKGNFPGRFSGRQFSNSRSEMNVSTLELGDSALYLCASSLGQGTQPQHFGDGTRLSIL.

The J gene is TRBJ1-1, the V gene TRBV6-1; D not resolved. In germline, CDR1 is MNHNS, CDR2 SASEGT. The V and J ends lost 8 bases and 2 bases respectively, with 6 bases between them. CDR3 length equals 11 residues. CDR3 sequence reads: CASELNTEAFF. In DNA form, the CDR3 reads TGTGCCAGCGAGCTAAACACTGAAGCTTTCTTT.